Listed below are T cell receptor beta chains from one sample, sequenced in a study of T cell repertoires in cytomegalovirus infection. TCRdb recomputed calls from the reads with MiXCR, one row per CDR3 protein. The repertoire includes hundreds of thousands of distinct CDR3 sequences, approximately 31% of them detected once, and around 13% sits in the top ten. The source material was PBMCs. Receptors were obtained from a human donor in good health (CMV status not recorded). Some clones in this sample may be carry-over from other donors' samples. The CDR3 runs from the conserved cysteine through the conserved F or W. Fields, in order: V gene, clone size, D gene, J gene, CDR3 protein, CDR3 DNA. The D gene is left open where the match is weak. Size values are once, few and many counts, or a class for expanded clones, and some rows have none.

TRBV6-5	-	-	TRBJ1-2	CASSYRGSASYGYTF	TGTGCCAGCAGTTACCGTGGATCAGCCAGCTATGGCTACACCTTC
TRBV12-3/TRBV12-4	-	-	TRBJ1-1	CASSFVWNTEAFF	TGTGCCAGCAGTTTCGTCTGGAACACTGAAGCTTTCTTT
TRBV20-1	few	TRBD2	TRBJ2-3	CSASSTSGARDTQYF	TGCAGTGCTAGTTCCACTAGCGGGGCCAGGGATACGCAGTATTTT
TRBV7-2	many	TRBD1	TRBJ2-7	CASSRTGISYEQYF	TGTGCCAGCAGCCGGACAGGGATCTCCTACGAGCAGTACTTC
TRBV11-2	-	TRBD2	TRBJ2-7	CASSLVGLAYEQYF	TGTGCCAGCAGCTTAGTGGGACTAGCCTACGAGCAGTACTTC
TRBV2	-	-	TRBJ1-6	CASSDRRGIARNSPLHF	TGTGCCAGCAGTGATCGAAGGGGGATCGCGCGTAATTCACCCCTCCACTTT
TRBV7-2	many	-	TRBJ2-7	CASSPTGGSSYEQYF	TGTGCCAGCAGCCCGACAGGTGGTAGCTCCTACGAGCAGTACTTC
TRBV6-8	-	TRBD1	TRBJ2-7	CASDGGTGNDEQYF	TGTGCCAGCGATGGGGGGACAGGGAATGACGAGCAGTACTTC
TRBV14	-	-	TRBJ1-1	CASSLNTPNGEAFF	TGTGCCAGCAGCCTCAATACCCCTAACGGTGAAGCTTTCTTT
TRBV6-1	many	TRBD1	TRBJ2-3	CASRRTGLDTQYF	TGTGCCAGCAGAAGGACAGGCTTAGATACGCAGTATTTT
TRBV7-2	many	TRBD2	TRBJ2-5	CASSLSPPLSGVQQETQYF	TGTGCCAGCAGCTTAAGTCCCCCCCTCAGCGGGGTCCAACAAGAGACCCAGTACTTC
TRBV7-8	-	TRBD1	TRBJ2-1	CASSLVPGQKYNEQFF	TGTGCCAGCAGCTTAGTCCCGGGACAGAAATACAATGAGCAGTTCTTC
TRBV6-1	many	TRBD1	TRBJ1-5	CASSSGQGIQPQHF	TGTGCCAGCAGTTCCGGACAGGGGATTCAGCCCCAGCATTTT
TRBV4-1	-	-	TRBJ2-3	CASSTDAVDTQYF	TGCGCCAGCAGCACCGACGCGGTAGATACGCAGTATTTT
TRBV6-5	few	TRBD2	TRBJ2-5	CASYGGAGETQYF	TGTGCCAGCTACGGGGGGGCCGGAGAGACCCAGTACTTC
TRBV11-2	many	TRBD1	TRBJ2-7	CASSSTRDRGIYEQYF	TGTGCCAGCAGCTCAACCCGGGACAGGGGAATCTACGAGCAGTACTTC
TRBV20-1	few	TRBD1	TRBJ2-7	CSATPGQIPYEQYF	TGCAGTGCTACACCGGGACAGATACCCTACGAGCAGTACTTC
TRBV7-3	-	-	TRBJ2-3	CASSLTQLGTDTQYF	TGTGCCAGCAGCTTAACTCAACTGGGCACAGATACGCAGTATTTT
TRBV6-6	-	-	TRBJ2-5	CASRTSQLRGRTQETQYF	TGTGCCAGCAGGACCTCCCAATTGCGGGGGCGAACACAAGAGACCCAGTACTTC
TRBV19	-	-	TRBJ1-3	CASSIPGNSGNTIYF	TGTGCCAGTAGTATTCCCGGGAACTCTGGAAACACCATATATTTT
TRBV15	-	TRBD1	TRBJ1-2	CATSRGDREPLDGYTF	TGTGCCACCAGCAGGGGAGACAGGGAACCTCTTGATGGCTACACCTTC
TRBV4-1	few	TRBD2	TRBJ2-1	CASSPVGVAGAYNEQFF	TGCGCCAGCAGCCCCGTGGGCGTAGCGGGGGCCTACAATGAGCAGTTCTTC
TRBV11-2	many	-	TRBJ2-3	CASSPWTLTDTQYF	TGTGCCAGCAGCCCCTGGACCCTTACAGATACGCAGTATTTT
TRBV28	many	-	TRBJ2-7	CASSWTKTGYEQYF	TGTGCCAGCAGTTGGACAAAGACGGGCTACGAGCAGTACTTC
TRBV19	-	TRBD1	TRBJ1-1	CASSIDWGQRTEAFF	TGTGCCAGTAGTATAGATTGGGGACAGCGGACTGAAGCTTTCTTT
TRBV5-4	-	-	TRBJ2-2	CASSSEGFPGELFF	TGTGCCAGCAGCTCTGAAGGGTTCCCCGGGGAGCTGTTTTTT
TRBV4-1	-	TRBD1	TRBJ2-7	CASSQIDRGQYEQYF	TGCGCCAGCAGCCAAATTGACAGGGGGCAGTACGAGCAGTACTTC
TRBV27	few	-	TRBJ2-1	CASSLSWGNEQFF	TGTGCCAGCAGTTTATCGTGGGGCAATGAGCAGTTCTTC
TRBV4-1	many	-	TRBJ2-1	CASSQGLLAQFF	TGCGCCAGCAGCCAAGGGTTGCTAGCACAGTTCTTC
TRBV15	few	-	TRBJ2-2	CATSRAGANTGELFF	TGTGCCACCAGCAGAGCGGGGGCGAACACCGGGGAGCTGTTTTTT
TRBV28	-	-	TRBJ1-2	CASRIGAASPYVYTF	TGTGCCAGCAGAATAGGGGCAGCGTCTCCCTATGTCTACACCTTC
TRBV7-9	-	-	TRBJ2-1	CASSLVENNEQFF	TGTGCCAGCAGCTTAGTTGAAAACAATGAGCAGTTCTTC
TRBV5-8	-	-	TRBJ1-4	CASSAAAKNEKLFF	TGTGCCAGCAGCGCCGCCGCAAAGAATGAAAAACTGTTTTTT
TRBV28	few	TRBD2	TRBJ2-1	CASSHYPPSGESNEQFF	TGTGCCAGCAGCCACTATCCCCCTAGCGGGGAGAGCAATGAGCAGTTCTTC
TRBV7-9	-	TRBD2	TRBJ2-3	CASSLDIAGTSWSSTDTQYF	TGTGCCAGCAGCTTGGATATCGCCGGGACTAGCTGGTCTAGCACAGATACGCAGTATTTT
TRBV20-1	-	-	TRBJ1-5	CRARGGGFGKQPQHF	TGCAGGGCAAGGGGAGGGGGGTTCGGGAAGCAGCCCCAGCATTTT
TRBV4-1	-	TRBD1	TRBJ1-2	CASSQTTGTNYGYTF	TGCGCCAGCAGCCAAACGACAGGGACTAACTATGGCTACACCTTC
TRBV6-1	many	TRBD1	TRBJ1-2	CASSDRQGHGYTF	TGTGCCAGCAGTGATCGACAGGGACATGGCTACACCTTC
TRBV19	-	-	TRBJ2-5	CASRRGRTVQGETQYF	TGTGCCAGTAGGAGGGGGAGAACAGTCCAAGGAGAGACCCAGTACTTC
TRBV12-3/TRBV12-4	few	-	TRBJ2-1	CASRGNKAEQFF	TGTGCCAGCAGGGGGAATAAGGCCGAGCAGTTCTTC
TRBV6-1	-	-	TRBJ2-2	CASSDRESGELFF	TGTGCCAGCAGTGATAGGGAGTCCGGGGAGCTGTTTTTT
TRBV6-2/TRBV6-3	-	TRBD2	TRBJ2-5	CSSSYGPGGAEETQYF	TGTTCCAGCAGTTACGGACCCGGGGGGGCCGAGGAGACCCAGTACTTC
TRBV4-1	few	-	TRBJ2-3	CASSQRQSTSTDTQYF	TGCGCCAGCAGCCAAAGACAGTCAACTAGCACAGATACGCAGTATTTT
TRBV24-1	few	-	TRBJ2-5	CATGVKETQYF	TGTGCCACCGGGGTGAAAGAGACCCAGTACTTC
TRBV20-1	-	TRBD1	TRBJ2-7	CSARDIFGQGLYEQYF	TGCAGTGCTAGAGATATTTTCGGACAGGGGCTGTACGAGCAGTACTTC
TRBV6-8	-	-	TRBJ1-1	CASNAHQGIENTEAFF	TGTGCCAGCAACGCTCATCAGGGAATCGAGAACACTGAAGCTTTCTTT
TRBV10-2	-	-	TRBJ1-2	CATSLTQGNHGYTF	TGCGCCACCTCCCTTACCCAGGGTAATCATGGCTACACCTTC
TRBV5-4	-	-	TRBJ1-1	CASSAEQGLAEAFF	TGTGCCAGCAGCGCAGAACAGGGTTTGGCTGAAGCTTTCTTT
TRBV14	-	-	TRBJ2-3	CASSPLLGADTQYF	TGTGCCAGCAGCCCCCTCTTGGGGGCGGATACGCAGTATTTT
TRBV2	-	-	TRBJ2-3	CASSTTGGDTQYF	TGTGCCAGCAGTACGACTGGGGGAGATACGCAGTATTTT
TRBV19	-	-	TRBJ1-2	CASSIIAGRTNGYTF	TGTGCCAGTAGTATAATAGCCGGGAGGACGAATGGCTACACCTTC
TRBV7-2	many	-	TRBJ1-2	CASSHEPGHGNYGYTF	TGTGCCAGCAGCCATGAACCGGGACACGGAAACTATGGCTACACCTTC
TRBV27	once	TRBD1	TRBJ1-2	CASSLRGGQNYGYTF	TGTGCCAGCAGTTTAAGGGGGGGACAGAACTATGGCTACACCTTC
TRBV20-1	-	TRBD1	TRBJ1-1	CSARSRDRGGTEAFF	TGCAGTGCTAGATCTCGGGACAGGGGCGGAACTGAAGCTTTCTTT
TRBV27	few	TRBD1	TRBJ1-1	CASSTTGVNTEAFF	TGTGCCAGCAGTACGACAGGGGTGAACACTGAAGCTTTCTTT
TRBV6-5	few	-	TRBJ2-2	CASRLLPSNTGELFF	TGTGCCAGCAGACTCCTCCCAAGCAACACCGGGGAGCTGTTTTTT